The entry below describes one TCR beta chain. The antigen is unknown. Its ends do not fully match the called genes, so a read error is possible. UMIs and sample barcodes were carried by the TCR alpha and TCR beta cDNA libraries that 5'RACE produced using constant-segment primers. Each CDR3 protein is one row after TCRdb ran MiXCR on the 5' RACE reads. Among 470,000 or so distinct CDR3 sequences listed, 18% were seen once. This record comes from a study of T-cell memory formation after mild COVID-19. The CDR3 extends over 15 amino acids. Germline CDR1 MNHEY, CDR2 SVGAGI. Study-wide points: There was a balanced CD4/CD8 profile in clones contracting day 15 to 85, and later expanders leaned CD4+. Mainly CM and EM harbored the contracting CD4+ clones; mainly EMRA harbored the CD8+ ones. Memory sampled before infection contained some responding clones, suggesting cross-reactive memory joined.

The chain combines TRBV6-5 with TRBJ2-5; D could derive from TRBD1 or TRBD2 (5 bases each). This sequence originates from a man younger than 35 who had mild COVID-19 (a few samples of this study predate the infection). Cell type and time point are not known. The material sequenced was PBMCs or a T cell subset sorted from them (not recorded which). In nucleotides, the CDR3 is TGTGCCAGCGGTTACTTGGACCCCTGGGGGGAGACCCAGTACTTC. This encodes CASGYLDPWGETQYF.